What follows describes a single T cell receptor beta chain. The sample belongs to a study of cytotoxic CD8 clonotypes in ibrutinib-treated CLL. CDR3 length: 14 residues. Germline V gene data show CDR1 as ENHRY and CDR2 as SYGVKD. V lost 10 bases and J 2 bases, leaving 16 bases between the germline ends. Here immunoSEQ multiplex PCR was the method, and the copy in TCRdb shows in-frame clones only, minus some. The sample has approximately 45,000 clones; under 75% are singletons. The receptor was isolated from a human donor with chronic lymphocytic leukemia. The genes are TRBV10-3 and TRBJ2-3; weak D call: TRBD2 (7 bases). This specimen was PBMCs, taken after 12 months of ibrutinib treatment. CDR3: CASLGGQLTDTQYF. The DNA for the CDR3 is TGTGCCAGCCTCGGGGGGCAACTCACAGATACGCAGTATTTT.